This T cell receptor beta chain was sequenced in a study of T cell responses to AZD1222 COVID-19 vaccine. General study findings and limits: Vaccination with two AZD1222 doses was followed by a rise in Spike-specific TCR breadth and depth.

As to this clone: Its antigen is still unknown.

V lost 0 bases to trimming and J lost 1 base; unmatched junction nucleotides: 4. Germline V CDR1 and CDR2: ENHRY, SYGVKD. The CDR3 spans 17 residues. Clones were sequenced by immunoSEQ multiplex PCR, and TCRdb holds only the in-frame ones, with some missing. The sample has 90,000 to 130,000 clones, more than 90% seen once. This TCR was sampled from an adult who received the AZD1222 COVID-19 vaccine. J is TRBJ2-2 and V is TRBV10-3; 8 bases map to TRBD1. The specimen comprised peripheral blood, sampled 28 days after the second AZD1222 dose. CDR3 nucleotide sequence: TGTGCCATCAGTGAGTCGATAACAGGGGGGAACACCGGGGAGCTGTTTTTT. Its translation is CAISESITGGNTGELFF.